This T cell receptor beta chain emerged from a study of Tregs in tolerant kidney transplant recipients. Unstimulated regulatory T cells (CD4+CD25+CD127-), CD4+CD25- non-regulatory cells, CD4 and CD8 cells were FACS-sorted from thawed PBMCs. The protocol was immunoSEQ multiplex PCR, while the TCRdb copy is restricted to in-frame clones and leaves out a portion. Of about 59,000 clones in the sample, more than 70% are singletons; the top ten hold 4% to 6.5%. Sequencing used CD4+ T cells from blood. This receptor was obtained from a human donor in good health.

Here the CDR3 reads CASSPFPGGNTIYF. CDR3 coding DNA: TGTGCCAGCAGCCCATTTCCCGGTGGAAACACCATATATTTT. The chain recombines TRBV9 with TRBJ1-3, with D uncertain. V shed 4 bases and J shed 3 bases, with 11 bases lying between them. This CDR3 is 14 amino acids long. The germline CDR1 and CDR2 sequences are SGDLS and YYNGEE. Full variable domain (outside the CDR3, taken from reference TRBV9 and TRBJ1-3): DSGVTQTPKHLITATGQRVTLRCSPRSGDLSVYWYQQSLDQGLQFLIQYYNGEERAKGNILERFSAQQFPDLHSELNLSSLELGDSALYFCASSPFPGGNTIYFGEGSWLTVV.